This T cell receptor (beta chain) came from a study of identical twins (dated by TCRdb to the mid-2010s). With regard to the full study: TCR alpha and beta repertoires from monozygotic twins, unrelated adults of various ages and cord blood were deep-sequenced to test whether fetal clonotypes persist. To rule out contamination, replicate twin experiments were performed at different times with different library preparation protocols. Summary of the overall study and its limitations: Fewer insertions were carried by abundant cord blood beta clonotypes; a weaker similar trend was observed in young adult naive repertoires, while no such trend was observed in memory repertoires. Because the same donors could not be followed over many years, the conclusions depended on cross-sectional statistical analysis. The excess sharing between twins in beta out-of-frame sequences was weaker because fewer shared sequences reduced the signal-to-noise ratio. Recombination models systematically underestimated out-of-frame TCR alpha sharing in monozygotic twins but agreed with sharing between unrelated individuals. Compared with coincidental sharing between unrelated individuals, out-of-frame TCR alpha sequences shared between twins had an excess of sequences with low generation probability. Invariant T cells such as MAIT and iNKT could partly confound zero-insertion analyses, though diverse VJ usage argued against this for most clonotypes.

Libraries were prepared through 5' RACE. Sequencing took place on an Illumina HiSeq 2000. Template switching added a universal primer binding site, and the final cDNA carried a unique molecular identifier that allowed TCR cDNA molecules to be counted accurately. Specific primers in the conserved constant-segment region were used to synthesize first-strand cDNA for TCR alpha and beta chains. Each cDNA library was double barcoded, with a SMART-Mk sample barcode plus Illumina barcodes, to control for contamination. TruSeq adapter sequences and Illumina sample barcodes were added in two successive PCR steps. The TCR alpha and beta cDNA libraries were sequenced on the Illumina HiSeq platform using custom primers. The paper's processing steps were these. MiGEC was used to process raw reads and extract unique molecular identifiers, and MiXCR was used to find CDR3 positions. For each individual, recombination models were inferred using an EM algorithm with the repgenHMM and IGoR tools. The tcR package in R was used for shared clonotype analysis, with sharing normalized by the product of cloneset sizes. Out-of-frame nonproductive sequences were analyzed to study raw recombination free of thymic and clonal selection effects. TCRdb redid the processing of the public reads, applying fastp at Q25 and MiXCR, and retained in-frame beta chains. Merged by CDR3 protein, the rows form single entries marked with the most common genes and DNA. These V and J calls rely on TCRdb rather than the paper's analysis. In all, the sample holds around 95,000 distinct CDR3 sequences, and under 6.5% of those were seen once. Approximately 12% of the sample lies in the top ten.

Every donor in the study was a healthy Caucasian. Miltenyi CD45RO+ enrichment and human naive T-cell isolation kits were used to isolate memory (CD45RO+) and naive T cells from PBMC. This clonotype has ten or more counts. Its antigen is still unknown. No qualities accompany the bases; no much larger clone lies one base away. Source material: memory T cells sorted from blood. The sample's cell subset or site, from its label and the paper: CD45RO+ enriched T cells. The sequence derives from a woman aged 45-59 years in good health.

The sequenced DNA: TGTGCCAGCAGTCCGGCGGGAGGGTATCCAGATACGCAGTATTTT. This encodes CASSPAGGYPDTQYF. The V and J genes are TRBV25-1 and TRBJ2-3, with 9 bases in between that match TRBD2. Including the terminal cysteine and phenylalanine, the CDR3 comprises 15 residues. The only DNA kept is the CDR3, 45 bases in frame from the first base. V loses 5 bases at its end and J loses 4 bases; junction bases beyond the gene matches: 7. CDR1 MGHDK and CDR2 SYGVNS were looked up in the germline V gene. Supplemented by the reference TRBV25-1 and TRBJ2-3 proteins around the CDR3, the complete variable domain is EADIYQTPRYLVIGTGKKITLECSQTMGHDKMYWYQQDPGMELHLIHYSYGVNSTEKGDLSSESTVSRIRTEHFPLTLESARPSHTSQYLCASSPAGGYPDTQYFGPGTRLTVL.